A selection of T cell receptor beta chains follows, all from one sample in a study of CD8 T cells in ankylosing spondylitis. TCRdb redid the calling of the 5' RACE reads with MiXCR, one entry per CDR3 protein. This sample has nearly 350,000 distinct CDR3 sequences, with roughly 14% found just once. The specimen sequenced was blood, either unsorted or a sorted T cell fraction (not recorded which). The receptors stem from a male donor with ankylosing spondylitis or in good health (not recorded which). The CDR3 runs from the conserved cysteine through the conserved F or W. Fields, in order: CDR3 length, V gene, clone size, CDR3 protein. Only part of the rows carry a size: once, few, many, or a class if the clone is expanded.

>12|TRBV20-1|NA
CSPSSGSNEQFF
>14|TRBV10-3|few
CAISEQGSYYGYTF
>15|TRBV5-1|few
CASSWTGTTNEKLFF
>14|TRBV29-1|few
CSVEDRRGGDTQYF
>13|TRBV29-1|few
CSVAGQGTDTQYF
>15|TRBV11-3|few
CASSRDYRSYNEQFF
>15|TRBV6-1|few
CASRQRTGGSETQYF
>13|TRBV12-3/TRBV12-4|few
CASSFASDSEAFF
>16|TRBV20-1|NA
CSATYRENYSGNTIYF
>15|TRBV2|NA
CASSDLAGSTDTQYF
>15|TRBV15|few
CATSKRDRSTDTQYF
>18|TRBV5-1|few
CASSLGWSMGGLYNEQFF
>15|TRBV5-1|few
CASSLGVTSNYGYTF
>16|TRBV27|NA
CASNLRGGTNTGELFF
>15|TRBV7-9|few
CASSSSGGLVDEQFF
>14|TRBV18|NA
CASSRTGGEQPQHF
>15|TRBV12-3/TRBV12-4|many
CASTLPQGRSTEAFF
>15|TRBV3-1|NA
CASSRRTGGEETQYF
>19|TRBV20-1|few
CSASTSGGGLSIYPYEQYF
>15|TRBV10-3|NA
CAISEPDRGGYEQYF
>12|TRBV12-3/TRBV12-4|few
CASSLVRGPQFF
>11|TRBV29-1|few
CSVPRPYGYTF
>16|TRBV11-2|NA
CASSLLADNSYNEQFF
>16|TRBV5-1|NA
CASSFSGTGNADTQYF
>16|TRBV6-1|few
CASSPGTGRYNSPLHF
>14|TRBV12-3/TRBV12-4|many
CASSFGYSNQPQHF
>17|TRBV27|few
CASRPLDRVRVDYGYTF
>14|TRBV9|few
CASSPSLVYTEAFF
>14|TRBV30|NA
CAWSLGTGNQPQHF
>14|TRBV20-1|NA
CSAEGSGRTDTQYF
>12|TRBV7-2|few
CASSFVSGELFF
>11|TRBV7-9|few
CASEQTAEAFF
>14|TRBV24-1|few
CATTHRHTDYEQYF
>13|TRBV10-2|few
CASTKNGGETAFF
>13|TRBV6-1|NA
CAPGPRGSYGYTF
>12|TRBV6-6|NA
CASSQGSDIQYF